The 7 T cell receptor beta chains listed next were all sequenced from one sample in a study of T-cell memory formation after mild COVID-19. TCRdb re-analysed the 5' RACE reads in MiXCR, keeping a single row per CDR3 protein. Among a few hundred thousand distinct CDR3 sequences listed, about 20% were seen once. Material for sequencing was PBMCs or a T cell subset sorted from them (not recorded which). Receptor source: an adult woman who had mild COVID-19 (a few samples of this study predate the infection). Cell type and time point are not known.

CDR3 bases: TGTGCCAGCAGTGCCCGGGACAGGGGCGCAGATACGCAGTATTTT. It translates to CASSARDRGADTQYF. This chain connects TRBV27 to TRBJ2-3; 10 positions match TRBD1. Germline V CDR1 and CDR2: MNHEY, SMNVEV (reference sequence). The trim removed 5 bases at V and 4 bases at J, leaving 6 bases unmatched. CDR3 length equals 15 residues.

This clonotype has a handful of counts. This chain's CDR3 is CASSLQGNTIYF. For the CDR3, the DNA is TGTGCCAGCAGCCTTCAGGGAAACACCATATATTTT. The rearrangement links TRBV12-3 or TRBV12-4 to TRBJ1-3; D gene ambiguous. The CDR3 spans 12 residues. Trimming pared 6 bases from V and 4 bases from J, leaving 7 bases between.

J is TRBJ1-2 and V is TRBV5-1; D perhaps matches TRBD1 (5 bases). This CDR3 is built from 15 residues. With 4 bases removed from V and 8 bases from J, the gap between germline ends came to 21 bases. The V gene's germline CDR1 is SGHRS and CDR2 YFSETQ. The CDR3 nucleotides read TGCGCCAGCAGCACCTCGGGGGTTCTTTCTATGGGCTACACCTTC. Protein sequence: CASSTSGVLSMGYTF.

This chain uses TRBV6-5 with TRBJ2-4; D unclear. Germline CDR1 MNHEY, CDR2 SVGAGI. Trimming stripped 10 bases from V and 1 base from J, with 17 bases between. The CDR3 is 15 amino acids. The CDR3 nucleotides are TGTGCCACCTCCATGGGGATGGGGGCCAAAAACATTCAGTACTTC. Encoded protein: CATSMGMGAKNIQYF.

The chain couples TRBV20-1 to TRBJ2-5; no definite D call. The CDR3 runs to 10 residues. V was cut by 5 bases and J by 3 bases, with 4 bases left in between. Germline assignment: CDR1 DFQATT and CDR2 SNEGSKA (reference sequence). CDR3 nucleotides: TGCAGTGCTCCAGAAGAGACCCAGTACTTC. Translation: CSAPEETQYF.

This clonotype was counted a few times. The V call is TRBV6-5, the J call TRBJ1-2; D is possibly TRBD1 (6 bases). This CDR3 spans 13 amino acids. Deletions cut 8 bases from V and 4 bases from J, with 14 bases between. Germline CDR1 reads MNHEY; CDR2 reads SVGAGI. The DNA of the CDR3 is TGTGCCAGCCGGGGTGGGGGCATCTATGGCTACACCTTC. Protein product: CASRGGGIYGYTF.

V and J are TRBV7-2 and TRBJ1-2, with a weak D call TRBD1 (6 bases). Germline assignment: CDR1 SGHTA and CDR2 FQGNSA. The CDR3 sequence is 14 residues long. Trimming left V 4 bases short and J 3 bases short, with 12 bases between. CDR3 coding DNA: TGTGCCAGCAGCTCGCTAACAGGGTACTATGGCTACACCTTC. Its protein product is CASSSLTGYYGYTF.